This TCR beta chain emerged from a study of control samples from healthy donors and cancer patients. Measured with immunoSEQ multiplex PCR; TCRdb has only the in-frame clones, and not every one. The sample consists of about 54,000 clones, nearly 96% of them appearing once. Input material: blood. The receptor comes from a woman younger than 45 in good health.

The CDR3 DNA sequence: TGTGCCAGCAGCTTCCGGGACAGGGGAAACACTGAAGCTTTCTTT. Amino acid sequence: CASSFRDRGNTEAFF. The V and J genes are TRBV5-6 and TRBJ1-1; the match to TRBD1 covers 10 bases. The CDR3 spans 15 residues. After removal of 2 bases from V and 2 bases from J, the junction contained 3 bases not matched to a gene. Germline V gives CDR1 SGHDT, CDR2 YYEEEE.